This section outlines one TCR beta chain sequence together with its context. As yet, its antigen is unknown. TCRdb reprocessed the reads via MiXCR and lists one record per CDR3 protein. This sample carries about 770,000 distinct CDR3 sequences, almost 30% of them seen once, and the ten largest clones take roughly 13%. The data derive from a study of T cell repertoires in cytomegalovirus infection. Study as a whole: CMV epitopes that were recently identified and HLA-C-restricted were used alongside well-studied HLA-B-restricted ones. Public TCR beta signatures marked donors with CMV infection and the matching HLA. Study-wide results and caveats: Accumulated public TCR beta family frequency recognized individuals carrying CMV together with the relevant HLA. In two of eight donors, the top clonotype was HLA-C-restricted CMV-specific.

The V end was cut by 6 bases, the J end by 4 bases, with 22 bases between. This CDR3 has 16 residues. Germline V gene sequence: CDR1 MNHEY, CDR2 SMNVEV (reference sequence). V usage is TRBV27 and J usage is TRBJ2-7; D is perhaps TRBD1 or TRBD2 (5 bases each). This TCR came from a human donor in good health (CMV status not recorded). Some clones in this sample may be carry-over from other donors' samples. The input for sequencing was cultured CD8+ T cells from PBMCs, taken from culture after CMV antigen stimulation. CDR3 amino acids: CASSLAGAGSVYEQYF. As DNA, the CDR3 is TGTGCCAGCAGCTTGGCCGGGGCCGGGTCAGTTTACGAGCAGTACTTC.